This entry describes one T cell receptor (beta chain). Its antigen remains unidentified. The sample originates from a study of T cells in women clearing cervical HPV infection. Study summary: Cases: HPV16-related CIN3 or worse on histology, 2 invasive cancers. Controls were women whose single incident HPV16 infection cleared within 12 months without precancer or cancer.

Overall study results and limits: Repertoire richness, not evenness, was significantly elevated in CIN3+ cases versus controls. Associations may precede or follow infection; HPV-specific or memory T cells were not isolated.

Data came from immunoSEQ multiplex PCR; TCRdb stores just in-frame clones and leaves some out. The sample shows about 40,000 clones, and 4.8% sits with its ten largest clones. The source is a woman aged 18-69 years with a cervical HPV16 infection that either progressed to CIN3+ or cleared (not recorded which). What was sequenced was blood buffy coat.

This CDR3 reads CSARRTGVNEQYF. The CDR3 DNA, read in part, is TGCAGTGCTAGAAGGACAGGGGTCAACGAG. The chain couples TRBV20-1 to TRBJ2-7; 9 positions match TRBD1. The CDR3 is cut off 3 residues early in the read; its end comes from the germline J gene. V was clipped by 2 bases and J by 5 bases; unmatched bases: 4. This CDR3 has 13 residues. Germline V CDR1 and CDR2: DFQATT, SNEGSKA (reference sequence).